One and the same sample provided the 18 T cell receptor beta chains below, sequenced in a study. Adaptor-ligated barcode primers were used to amplify TRBV12-4/TRBJ1-2 clonotypes. TCRdb re-called the multiplex PCR reads with MiXCR, one entry per CDR3 protein. The table shows some 740 distinct CDR3 sequences, with over 25% occurring only once. The sample taken for sequencing was memory CD4+ T cells sorted from blood. Subset reported: memory CD4+ T cells, CD4+CD45RO+CD25-. These receptors originate from a female donor with breast cancer.

The chain couples TRBV12-3 or TRBV12-4 to TRBJ1-2; D is undetermined. The CDR3 is made up of 13 amino acids. V dropped 5 bases and J dropped 6 bases, with 13 bases sitting between them. CDR3 sequence: CASSPRIFDGYTF. Written as DNA, the CDR3 is TGTGCCAGCAGTCCCCGAATCTTCGATGGCTACACCTTC.

The V gene is TRBV12-3 or TRBV12-4, the J gene TRBJ1-2; 7 nucleotides agree with TRBD1. V shed 6 bases, J shed 5 bases, and the junction held 9 bases outside the gene matches. The CDR3 runs to 14 residues. The CDR3 DNA sequence: TGTGCCAGCAGGCGACAGGGCGTATATTATGGCTACACCTTC. Its translation: CASRRQGVYYGYTF.

The chain has TRBV12-3 or TRBV12-4 and TRBJ1-2, with D unclear. Deletions cut 3 bases from V and 7 bases from J, with 12 bases between. The CDR3 loop spans 13 amino acids. The DNA for the CDR3 is TGTGCCAGCAGTTTCGGGAGCAGGCCTGGCTACACCTTC. Protein: CASSFGSRPGYTF.

This clonotype is large. The chain recombines TRBV12-3 or TRBV12-4 with TRBJ1-2; possibly TRBD1 for D (5 bases). CDR3 length: 13 amino acids. The ends were cut back, 4 bases at V and 4 bases at J, with 10 bases in the middle. DNA of the CDR3: TGTGCCAGCAGTTCAAGGGGCGGCTATGGCTACACCTTC. It translates to CASSSRGGYGYTF.

This clonotype turned up a few times. This chain joins TRBV12-3 or TRBV12-4 and TRBJ1-2, with 9 positions matching TRBD1. This CDR3 is built from 17 residues. V shed 7 bases, J shed 3 bases, and the junction held 15 bases outside the gene matches. CDR3 residues: CASTTRRRGQGYYGYTF. The CDR3 coding sequence is TGTGCCAGCACCACAAGGAGGCGGGGACAGGGATACTATGGCTACACCTTC.

This clonotype is deemed large. The genes are TRBV12-3 or TRBV12-4 and TRBJ1-2; D is unclear. Between the trimmed V and J ends, which lost 10 bases and 4 bases, there was a span of 10 bases. The CDR3 has 11 amino acids. The CDR3 is CAISWGYGYTF. DNA of the CDR3: TGTGCCATTTCTTGGGGCTATGGCTACACCTTC.

By sample share, this clonotype is medium-sized. The chain links TRBV12-3 or TRBV12-4 to TRBJ1-2; D is ambiguous. Trimming removed 0 bases at V and 4 bases at J, with 6 bases between. CDR3 length equals 13 residues. The CDR3 sequence: CASSLASGYGYTF. CDR3 nucleotide sequence: TGTGCCAGCAGTTTAGCTTCCGGCTATGGCTACACCTTC.

This clonotype qualifies as medium-sized. The rearrangement links TRBV12-3 or TRBV12-4 to TRBJ1-2; no definite D call. V lost 3 bases to trimming and J lost 6 bases, with 26 bases between them. The CDR3 runs to 18 residues. CDR3 in amino acids: CASSLRALLSRPADGYTF. The CDR3 DNA sequence: TGTGCCAGCAGTTTGAGGGCCCTGCTTTCTAGGCCGGCCGATGGCTACACCTTC.

This clonotype is labeled large. The gene calls are TRBV12-3 or TRBV12-4 and TRBJ1-2, with D hard to call. The CDR3 is 12 residues long. V lost 7 bases, J lost 7 bases, and 13 bases lay in between. The DNA for the CDR3 is TGTGCCAGCACTAGGGCCGCGGGTGGCTACACCTTC. Its protein product is CASTRAAGGYTF.

By share, this clonotype ranks as medium-sized. V usage is TRBV12-3 or TRBV12-4 and J usage is TRBJ1-2; D is unresolved. The CDR3 loop spans 13 amino acids. V was clipped by 2 bases and J by 8 bases, with 12 bases between them. The CDR3 loop reads CASSLRGPRGYTF. The CDR3, as DNA: TGTGCCAGCAGTTTACGCGGACCTCGGGGCTACACCTTC.

This clonotype is labeled as large. The J gene is TRBJ1-2, the V gene TRBV12-3 or TRBV12-4; TRBD1 is a possible D gene (6 bases). V lost 6 bases and J 6 bases, leaving 17 bases between the germline ends. The CDR3 extends over 14 amino acids. The DNA of the CDR3 is TGTGCCAGCAGCTCTGCAGGGGAATGGGATGGCTACACCTTC. Protein: CASSSAGEWDGYTF.

By share of the sample, this clonotype is large (0.1 to 1%). CDR3: CASSPADHGYTF. As DNA, the CDR3 is TGTGCCAGCAGCCCAGCGGACCATGGCTACACCTTC. The chain is built from TRBV12-3 or TRBV12-4 and TRBJ1-2; D is unresolved. V was shortened by 6 bases and J by 6 bases, with 11 bases between the two germline ends. The CDR3 is 12 amino acids.

In its sample, this clonotype ranks as large. The chain recombines TRBV12-3 or TRBV12-4 with TRBJ1-2, with D unresolved. V was cut by 3 bases and J by 3 bases, with 14 bases left in between. This CDR3 has 15 residues. CDR3 amino acids: CASSFAFRSYYGYTF. CDR3 in DNA: TGTGCCAGCAGTTTCGCTTTCAGGAGCTACTATGGCTACACCTTC.

This clonotype is labeled as large. The chain couples TRBV12-3 or TRBV12-4 to TRBJ1-2, with 7 bases fitting TRBD1. With V trimmed by 6 bases and J by 1 base, 8 bases remained unmatched. The CDR3 is 15 residues long. The CDR3 is CASSLTGAYNYGYTF. DNA of the CDR3: TGTGCCAGCAGCCTTACAGGGGCTTATAACTATGGCTACACCTTC.

This clonotype is large in the sample. The chain recombines TRBV12-3 or TRBV12-4 with TRBJ1-2, with 7 nucleotides matching TRBD1. The CDR3 contains 14 residues. Trimming removed 1 base from V and 4 bases from J; junction bases left unmatched: 3. CDR3 in amino acids: CASSLVGTAYGYTF. The DNA for the CDR3 is TGTGCCAGCAGTTTAGTCGGGACAGCCTATGGCTACACCTTC.

The CDR3 nucleotides read TGTGCCAGCAGTTTGGCGGGGCGGGAAGTAACTAGTGGCTACACCTTC. It encodes CASSLAGREVTSGYTF. The chain joins TRBV12-3 or TRBV12-4 to TRBJ1-2, with D possibly TRBD1 on 5 matching bases. V was pared by 3 bases and J by 7 bases, with 21 bases between. The CDR3 sequence is 16 residues long.

This clonotype was seen at least ten times. This sequence joins TRBV12-3 or TRBV12-4 and TRBJ1-2; D is ambiguous. The V and J ends lost 3 bases and 6 bases respectively, with 14 bases between them. CDR3 size: 14 residues. The CDR3 loop is CASSLNGRRDGYTF. CDR3 in DNA: TGTGCCAGCAGTTTGAATGGCAGGAGGGATGGCTACACCTTC.

This clonotype is medium-sized. The chain is built from TRBV12-3 or TRBV12-4 and TRBJ1-2; D not certain. The CDR3 contains 13 residues. V lost 2 bases and J 3 bases, leaving 7 bases between the germline ends. CDR3: CASSLRSYYGYTF. The CDR3 DNA reads as TGTGCCAGCAGTTTACGGTCGTACTATGGCTACACCTTC.